This TCR beta chain derives from a study of cytotoxic CD8 clonotypes in ibrutinib-treated CLL. About the research overall: Treatment had run for a median about 12 months, range 6 to 36, when response samples were taken. Mean per-sample yields comprised about 280,000 productive templates and approximately 90,000 productive rearrangements. Findings of the study overall: Clonality climbed at ibrutinib response, then dropped toward baseline at progression.

Libraries were prepared by immunoSEQ multiplex PCR; TCRdb keeps only in-frame clonotypes and omits some of them. The sample holds some 61,000 clones, 68% seen once. With 4 bases clipped from V and 8 bases from J, the junction kept 5 bases outside the gene matches. The CDR3 sequence is 13 residues long. Germline CDR1 is SGHNT and CDR2 is YYREEE (reference sequence). Note on this clone: The target antigen is unknown.

The sequence came from a human donor with chronic lymphocytic leukemia. V usage is TRBV5-4 and J usage is TRBJ1-2; TRBD1 agrees at 10 bases. Here the sequenced sample was PBMCs, taken after 12 months of ibrutinib treatment. This chain's CDR3 is CASSGDRGGGYTF. In DNA form, the CDR3 reads TGTGCCAGCAGCGGGGACAGGGGCGGAGGCTACACCTTC. Complete variable domain (other parts from reference TRBV5-4 and TRBJ1-2): ETGVTQSPTHLIKTRGQQVTLRCSSQSGHNTVSWYQQALGQGPQFIFQYYREEENGRGNFPPRFSGLQFPNYSSELNVNALELDDSALYLCASSGDRGGGYTFGSGTRLTVV.